The 29 T cell receptor beta chains reported below all come from one sample, sequenced in a study of STAT5B mutations in CD4+ large granular lymphocyte leukemia (dated by TCRdb to the early 2020s). Library prep was done by the immunoSEQ multiplex PCR assay. TCRdb's version of the immuneACCESS table is confined to in-frame rearrangements and falls short of the full clone set. An unresolved V gene accounts for under half of the shortfall where checked; the remainder is of unknown origin. This sample lists tens of thousands of clones; about 90% were detected once. The top ten constitute approximately 3.2% of the sample. The specimen was CD4+ T cells from blood buffy coats. Receptors were obtained from a human donor in good health.

The chain combines TRBV5-1 with TRBJ1-4, with 8 bases lining up with TRBD1. The CDR3 spans 14 residues. The J segment lost 7 bases and the V segment lost 3 bases, leaving 5 bases of the junction unmatched. Germline V gene data show CDR1 as SGHRS and CDR2 as YFSETQ. This chain's CDR3 is CASSSQGEGEKLFF. CDR3 DNA: TGCGCCAGCAGCTCACAGGGGGAAGGTGAAAAACTGTTTTTT.

The chain is built from TRBV18 and TRBJ1-2; D ambiguous. This CDR3 spans 13 amino acids. Germline V gene data show CDR1 as KGHSH and CDR2 as LQKENI. V lost 2 bases and J 0 bases, leaving 4 bases between the germline ends. The CDR3 sequence is CASSPGTNYGYTF. The DNA for the CDR3 is TGTGCCAGCTCACCAGGGACTAACTATGGCTACACCTTC.

The chain carries TRBV5-1 and TRBJ2-7, with 11 positions matching TRBD2. Germline V gene sequence: CDR1 SGHRS, CDR2 YFSETQ. J was trimmed by 1 base and V by 0 bases; bases with no gene match: 6. The CDR3 is 17 residues long. The CDR3 reads CASSLAVAGGPSYEQYF. The CDR3 DNA sequence: TGCGCCAGCAGCTTGGCGGTAGCGGGAGGGCCTTCCTACGAGCAGTACTTC.

The V and J genes are TRBV27 and TRBJ1-5; D is possibly TRBD1 (6 bases). The CDR3 is 14 amino acids. The V gene lost 4 bases and the J gene lost 7 bases, with 14 bases spanning the gap. In germline, CDR1 is MNHEY, CDR2 SMNVEV (reference sequence). CDR3 sequence (DNA): TGTGCCAGCAGTTCGCCTCTGAGGGGGCAGCCCCAGCATTTT. Its protein product is CASSSPLRGQPQHF.

The rearrangement joins TRBV11-2 to TRBJ1-3; 8 bases map to TRBD1. Unmatched junction bases numbered 4, after V lost 5 bases and J lost 1 base. The germline CDR1 and CDR2 sequences are SGHAT and FQNNGV. This CDR3 contains 15 residues. CDR3 nucleotides: TGTGCCAGCAGCAAGGACAGGGTTTCTGGAAACACCATATATTTT. Amino acids: CASSKDRVSGNTIYF.

V gene TRBV6-5 combines with J gene TRBJ2-2; 10 positions agree with TRBD1. CDR1 and CDR2 (germline): MNHEY, SVGAGI. This CDR3 is built from 15 residues. The V and J ends lost 6 bases and 7 bases, in that order; junction bases with no gene match: 8. The CDR3 loop is CASSPQTGGHGELFF. The DNA of the CDR3 is TGTGCCAGCAGCCCTCAGACAGGGGGCCACGGGGAGCTGTTTTTT.

The table lists this clone with a few counts. The V call is TRBV28, the J call TRBJ2-7, with a weak D call TRBD1 (5 bases). V dropped 7 bases and J dropped 0 bases, with 10 bases sitting between them. This CDR3 is built from 13 residues. CDR1 MDHEN and CDR2 SYDVKM come from the germline V gene. DNA of the CDR3: TGTGCCAGCAAAGACAGTCGCTCCTACGAGCAGTACTTC. It is translated as CASKDSRSYEQYF.

Remarks on this clone: This sample also contains other DNA sequences that code for the same CDR3. V is TRBV19 and J is TRBJ2-6; 7 nucleotides align to TRBD1. Germline V gene lookup returns CDR1 LNHDA and CDR2 SQIVND (reference sequence). J lost 0 bases, V lost 2 bases, and 7 bases had no gene match. The CDR3 has 18 residues. CDR3 region: CASSIRQGIDSGANVLTF. The CDR3 nucleotides are TGTGCCAGTAGTATACGACAGGGTATTGACTCTGGGGCCAACGTCCTGACTTTC. The full variable domain, with the rest looked up from reference TRBV19 and TRBJ2-6, is DGGITQSPKYLFRKEGQNVTLSCEQNLNHDAMYWYRQDPGQGLRLIYYSQIVNDFQKGDIAEGYSVSREKKESFPLTVTSAQKNPTAFYLCASSIRQGIDSGANVLTFGAGSRLTVL.

The V gene is TRBV7-8, the J gene TRBJ1-2; 9 bases agree with TRBD1. The CDR3 extends over 16 amino acids. Germline V CDR1 and CDR2: SGHVS, FQNEAQ. The V and J ends lost 1 base and 1 base, in that order; junction bases with no gene match: 4. The CDR3 region is CASSLVNRGLNYGYTF. The DNA of the CDR3 is TGTGCCAGCAGCTTAGTAAACAGGGGGCTTAACTATGGCTACACCTTC.

In the case of this clone: The junction departs from the called germline gene at one end, perhaps through a read error. The J gene is TRBJ2-1, the V gene TRBV7-7; 10 nucleotides agree with TRBD2. The CDR3 runs 15 residues. Looked up from germline, CDR1 is SSHAT and CDR2 is FNYEAQ (reference sequence). Written as DNA, the CDR3 is TGTGCTAGCAGTACCGGACTAGCGGCATACAATGAGCAGTTCTTC. It codes for CASSTGLAAYNEQFF. Full variable domain (missing parts from reference TRBV7-7 and TRBJ2-1): GAGVSQSPRYKVTKRGQDVTLRCDPISSHATLYWYQQALGQGPEFLTYFNYEAQPDKSGLPSDRFSAERPEGSISTLTIQRTEQRDSAMYRCASSTGLAAYNEQFFGPGTRLTVL.

The CDR3 sequence: CAIQGQFYEQYF. The CDR3 DNA reads TGTGCCATCCAGGGACAGTTCTACGAGCAGTACTTC. The chain couples TRBV6-1 to TRBJ2-7; TRBD1 matches at 7 bases. The CDR3 runs 12 residues. Germline V gene sequence: CDR1 MNHNS, CDR2 SASEGT. Trimming removed 10 bases from V and 3 bases from J; junction bases left unmatched: 6.

The rearrangement joins TRBV29-1 to TRBJ2-2; 10 bases fit TRBD1. CDR3 length: 13 residues. J gave up 6 bases and V 7 bases, and 5 bases lay outside the gene matches. CDR1 is SQVTM and CDR2 is ANQGSEA in the germline V gene. The DNA for the CDR3 is TGCAGCGGGGGGACAGGGGAAGCCGGGGAGCTGTTTTTT. Protein sequence: CSGGTGEAGELFF.

The chain couples TRBV7-9 to TRBJ2-5, with TRBD1 identical over 9 bases. Germline-derived CDR1 and CDR2 are SEHNR and FQNEAQ (reference sequence). The CDR3 consists of 16 residues. J lost 2 bases, V lost 5 bases, and 9 bases had no gene match. CDR3 in DNA: TGTGCCAGCAGCGAATACCGGGACAGGGCTCAAGAGACCCAGTACTTC. Protein: CASSEYRDRAQETQYF.

The J gene is TRBJ2-6, the V gene TRBV10-3; 7 positions agree with TRBD1. CDR1 ENHRY and CDR2 SYGVKD come from the germline V gene. V shed 6 bases, J shed 0 bases, and the junction held 8 bases outside the gene matches. This CDR3 region has 17 residues. DNA for the CDR3: TGTGCCATCAGCGGACAGGCCCTCCACTCTGGGGCCAACGTCCTGACTTTC. Encoded protein: CAISGQALHSGANVLTF.

The V and J genes are TRBV19 and TRBJ2-1; TRBD2 agrees at 7 bases. The trim removed 9 bases at V and 6 bases at J, leaving 11 bases unmatched. There are 14 residues in the CDR3. Germline V gene lookup returns CDR1 LNHDA and CDR2 SQIVND (reference sequence). The CDR3 bases are TGTGCCAGCACCCGGGACTATGGGGTCAATGAGCAGTTCTTC. This encodes CASTRDYGVNEQFF. The full variable domain, completed using reference TRBV19 and TRBJ2-1, is DGGITQSPKYLFRKEGQNVTLSCEQNLNHDAMYWYRQDPGQGLRLIYYSQIVNDFQKGDIAEGYSVSREKKESFPLTVTSAQKNPTAFYLCASTRDYGVNEQFFGPGTRLTVL.

This clone was picked up one time. The rearrangement links TRBV2 to TRBJ2-7; tentative D call: TRBD1 (6 bases). V lost 3 bases to trimming and J lost 4 bases, with 13 bases between them. Germline V lookup: CDR1 SNHLY, CDR2 FYNNEI. The CDR3 is 14 residues long. CDR3 DNA sequence: TGTGCCAGCAGTGAGCGGACAGCAAGGTACGAGCAGTACTTC. The encoded protein is CASSERTARYEQYF.

This clone has a single count. Written as DNA, the CDR3 is TGTGCCAGCAGGGAAATAGCAGTCACCGGGGAGCTGTTTTTT. Residues: CASREIAVTGELFF. This chain connects TRBV2 to TRBJ2-2; D remains unclear. V was pared by 6 bases and J by 4 bases, with 12 bases between. CDR3 length: 14 residues. From germline, CDR1 is SNHLY and CDR2 FYNNEI.

The chain combines TRBV28 with TRBJ2-5; a possible D gene is TRBD2 (6 bases). This CDR3 spans 13 amino acids. The ends were cut back, 8 bases at V and 3 bases at J, with 13 bases in the middle. The germline gives CDR1 MDHEN, CDR2 SYDVKM. CDR3 residues: CASRLGLKETQYF. The CDR3 coding sequence is TGTGCCAGCCGCTTGGGACTTAAAGAGACCCAGTACTTC.

This chain uses TRBV4-2 with TRBJ2-3; 12 nucleotides agree with TRBD2. The CDR3 runs to 17 residues. J lost 4 bases, V lost 1 base, and 6 bases had no gene match. CDR1 is LGHNA and CDR2 is YNFKEQ in the germline V gene. The DNA for the CDR3 is TGTGCCAGCAGCCAAGCGGCTAGCGGGAGGGGGGCAGATACGCAGTATTTT. Protein: CASSQAASGRGADTQYF.

This chain links TRBV9 with TRBJ2-5; TRBD2 aligns across 9 bases. CDR3 size: 16 residues. The V and J ends lost 1 base and 2 bases, in that order; junction bases with no gene match: 6. Germline lookup yields CDR1 SGDLS and CDR2 YYNGEE. CDR3 protein: CASSVYSSGRQETQYF. CDR3 nucleotide sequence: TGTGCCAGCAGCGTATATAGTAGCGGGAGACAAGAGACCCAGTACTTC. The full variable domain, with the rest looked up from reference TRBV9 and TRBJ2-5, is DSGVTQTPKHLITATGQRVTLRCSPRSGDLSVYWYQQSLDQGLQFLIQYYNGEERAKGNILERFSAQQFPDLHSELNLSSLELGDSALYFCASSVYSSGRQETQYFGPGTRLLVL.

The rearrangement links TRBV5-6 to TRBJ2-3; a weak D match, TRBD1 (5 bases). The CDR3 contains 15 residues. CDR1 is SGHDT and CDR2 is YYEEEE in the germline V gene. V dropped 3 bases and J dropped 1 base, with 12 bases sitting between them. CDR3 coding DNA: TGTGCCAGCAGCTCCTCAGGGTTCGGCACAGATACGCAGTATTTT. Translation gives CASSSSGFGTDTQYF.

This rearrangement joins TRBV29-1 to TRBJ2-3; the D gene is possibly TRBD2 (6 bases). V was cut by 6 bases and J by 4 bases, with 11 bases left in between. This CDR3 is built from 12 residues. Germline CDR1 SQVTM, CDR2 ANQGSEA. The CDR3 sequence is CSVDTGADTQYF. The CDR3 DNA is TGCAGCGTCGACACGGGGGCAGATACGCAGTATTTT.

The chain combines TRBV10-1 with TRBJ2-7, with TRBD2 as a possible D gene (5 bases). The germline V and J ends were trimmed by 2 bases and 2 bases, with 10 bases remaining between them. Germline V gene lookup returns CDR1 WNHNN and CDR2 SYGVQD (reference sequence). The CDR3 has 14 amino acids. The CDR3 region has the DNA TGCGCCAGCAGTGAGGGTAGGACTCCCTACGAGCAGTACTTC. As protein: CASSEGRTPYEQYF.

The rearrangement links TRBV4-1 to TRBJ2-6; 7 nucleotides match TRBD1. The trim removed 4 bases at V and 0 bases at J, leaving 6 bases unmatched. The CDR3 covers 17 residues. Germline V gene data show CDR1 as MGHRA and CDR2 as YSYEKL. The CDR3: CASSRGTVLSGANVLTF. CDR3 coding DNA: TGCGCCAGCAGCCGGGGGACAGTGCTCTCTGGGGCCAACGTCCTGACTTTC.

This clone was observed once. The V and J genes are TRBV19 and TRBJ2-1; D tentatively fits TRBD1 or TRBD2 (7 bases each). Germline V CDR1 and CDR2: LNHDA, SQIVND (reference sequence). The CDR3 is 14 residues long. The V end was cut by 4 bases, the J end by 4 bases, with 11 bases between. The CDR3 nucleotides are TGTGCCAGTAGTAGTCAGGGGGGGTACAATGAGCAGTTCTTC. It specifies CASSSQGGYNEQFF. Based on the CDR3 plus reference TRBV19 and TRBJ2-1, the full variable domain is DGGITQSPKYLFRKEGQNVTLSCEQNLNHDAMYWYRQDPGQGLRLIYYSQIVNDFQKGDIAEGYSVSREKKESFPLTVTSAQKNPTAFYLCASSSQGGYNEQFFGPGTRLTVL.

The V and J genes are TRBV2 and TRBJ2-3, with no clear D. V was pared by 1 base and J by 6 bases, with 2 bases between. Germline CDR1 is SNHLY and CDR2 is FYNNEI. This CDR3 has 11 residues. Written as DNA, the CDR3 is TGTGCCAGCAGTGAAGTTGATACGCAGTATTTT. This sequence encodes CASSEVDTQYF.

V gene TRBV9 combines with J gene TRBJ1-1, with a weak D call TRBD1 (6 bases). V was trimmed by 0 bases and J by 4 bases, leaving 7 bases between them. The CDR3 contains 13 residues. Germline CDR1 is SGDLS and CDR2 is YYNGEE. As DNA, the CDR3 is TGTGCCAGCAGCGTAGAACAGGGCACTGAAGCTTTCTTT. Protein sequence: CASSVEQGTEAFF.

This chain links TRBV7-9 with TRBJ2-5; D is uncertain. CDR3 length equals 12 residues. V was cut by 5 bases and J by 4 bases, with 8 bases left in between. CDR1 and CDR2 from the germline V gene are SEHNR and FQNEAQ (reference sequence). CDR3 nucleotide sequence: TGTGCCAGCAGCCCCCCGGGAGAGACCCAGTACTTC. This encodes CASSPPGETQYF.

The rearrangement links TRBV25-1 to TRBJ2-7; 7 nucleotides agree with TRBD1. This CDR3 is 11 amino acids long. Germline V CDR1 and CDR2: MGHDK, SYGVNS. J gave up 7 bases and V 6 bases, and 3 bases lay outside the gene matches. In DNA, the CDR3 is TGTGCCAGCAGCATCAGGGGGGAGCAGTACTTC. This sequence encodes CASSIRGEQYF.